Given below is one TCR beta chain in context. V was trimmed by 7 bases and J by 6 bases, leaving 13 bases between them. The CDR3 contains 13 residues. Libraries were prepared by immunoSEQ multiplex PCR; TCRdb keeps only in-frame clonotypes and omits some of them. The sample includes about 100,000 clones, about 80% of them seen just once. The data are from a study of blood T cell repertoires in COVID-19. V usage is TRBV12-3 or TRBV12-4 and J usage is TRBJ1-5, with TRBD1 as a possible D gene (5 bases). The sample taken for sequencing was peripheral blood. The sequence was collected from a woman between 65 and 79 years old with acute or convalescent COVID-19. The CDR3 reads CASNSRVAQPQHF. The CDR3 DNA reads as TGTGCCAGCAATTCCAGGGTCGCTCAGCCCCAGCATTTT.